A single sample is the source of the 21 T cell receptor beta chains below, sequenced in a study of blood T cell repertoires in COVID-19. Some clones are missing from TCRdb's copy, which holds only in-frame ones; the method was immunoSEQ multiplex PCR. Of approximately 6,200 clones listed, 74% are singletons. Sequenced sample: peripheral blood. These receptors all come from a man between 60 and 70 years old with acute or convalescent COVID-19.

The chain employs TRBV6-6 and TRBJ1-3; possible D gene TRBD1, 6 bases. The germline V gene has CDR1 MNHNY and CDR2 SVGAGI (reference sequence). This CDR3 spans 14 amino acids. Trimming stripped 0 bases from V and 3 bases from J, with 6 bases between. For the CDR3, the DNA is TGTGCCAGCAGTTACTCGGACAGTGGAAACACCATATATTTT. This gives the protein CASSYSDSGNTIYF.

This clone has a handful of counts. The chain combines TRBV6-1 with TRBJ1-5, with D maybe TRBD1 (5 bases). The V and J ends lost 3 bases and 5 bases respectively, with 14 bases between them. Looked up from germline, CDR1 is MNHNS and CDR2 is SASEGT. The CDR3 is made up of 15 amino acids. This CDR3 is CASSESWQGDQPQHF. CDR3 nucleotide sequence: TGTGCCAGCAGTGAGTCGTGGCAGGGCGATCAGCCCCAGCATTTT.

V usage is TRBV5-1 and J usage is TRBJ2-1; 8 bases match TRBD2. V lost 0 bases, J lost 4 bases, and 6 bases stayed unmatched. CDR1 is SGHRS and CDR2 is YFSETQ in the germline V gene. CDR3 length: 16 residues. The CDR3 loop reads CASSLELQRGYNEQFF. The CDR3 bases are TGCGCCAGCAGCTTGGAGTTGCAGCGGGGGTACAATGAGCAGTTCTTC.

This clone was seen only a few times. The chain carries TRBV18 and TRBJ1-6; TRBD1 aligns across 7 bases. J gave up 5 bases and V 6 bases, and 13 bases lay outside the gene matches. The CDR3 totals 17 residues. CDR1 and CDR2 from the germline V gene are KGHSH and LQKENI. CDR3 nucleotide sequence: TGTGCCAGCTCTTTGAACTCCGGGACAGACAATAATTCACCCCTCCACTTT. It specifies CASSLNSGTDNNSPLHF.

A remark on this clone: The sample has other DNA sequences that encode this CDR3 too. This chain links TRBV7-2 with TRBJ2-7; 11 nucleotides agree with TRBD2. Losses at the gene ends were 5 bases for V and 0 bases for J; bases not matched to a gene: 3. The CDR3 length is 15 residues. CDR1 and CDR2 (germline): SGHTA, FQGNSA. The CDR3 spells CASSPGTSGSYEQYF. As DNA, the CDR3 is TGTGCCAGCAGCCCCGGGACTAGCGGCTCCTACGAGCAGTACTTC.

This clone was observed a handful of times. The CDR3 bases are TGTGCCAGCAGCCCACAGGGGGGGGAGCAGTACTTC. It specifies CASSPQGGEQYF. J is TRBJ2-7 and V is TRBV11-2, with D maybe TRBD1 (8 bases). V lost 5 bases and J 7 bases, leaving 12 bases between the germline ends. The CDR3 extends over 12 amino acids. Germline lookup yields CDR1 SGHAT and CDR2 FQNNGV.

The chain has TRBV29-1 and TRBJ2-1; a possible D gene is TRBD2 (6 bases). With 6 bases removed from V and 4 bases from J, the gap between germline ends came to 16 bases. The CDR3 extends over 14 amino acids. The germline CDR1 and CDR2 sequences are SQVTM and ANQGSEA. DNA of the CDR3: TGCAGCGTCGGGTGGAGGGGCAAATACAATGAGCAGTTCTTC. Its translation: CSVGWRGKYNEQFF.

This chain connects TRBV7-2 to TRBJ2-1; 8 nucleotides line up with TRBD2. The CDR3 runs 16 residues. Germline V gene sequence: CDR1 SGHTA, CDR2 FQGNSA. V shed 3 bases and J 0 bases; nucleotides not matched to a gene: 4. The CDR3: CASSFLAGSSYNEQFF. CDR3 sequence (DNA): TGTGCCAGCAGCTTCTTAGCGGGGAGCTCCTACAATGAGCAGTTCTTC.

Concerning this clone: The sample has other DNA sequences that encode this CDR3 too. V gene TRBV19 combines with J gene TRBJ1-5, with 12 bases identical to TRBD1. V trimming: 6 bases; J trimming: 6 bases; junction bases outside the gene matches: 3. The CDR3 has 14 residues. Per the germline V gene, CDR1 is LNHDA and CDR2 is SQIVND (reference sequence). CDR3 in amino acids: CASRGQGAGQPQHF. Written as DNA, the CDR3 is TGTGCCAGTAGGGGACAGGGGGCCGGTCAGCCCCAGCATTTT.

The CDR3 region has the DNA TGTGCCAGCTGGGGGGGGAATGGCGAGCAGTACTTC. Its translation is CASWGGNGEQYF. The chain joins TRBV18 to TRBJ2-7; TRBD2 agrees at 7 bases. This CDR3 is built from 12 residues. Trimming removed 7 bases from V and 6 bases from J; junction bases left unmatched: 6. Germline V gene sequence: CDR1 KGHSH, CDR2 LQKENI.

CDR3 sequence (DNA): TGTGCCAGCAGTTACTATCCGGGACTAGCGTACAATGAGCAGTTCTTC. Translating gives CASSYYPGLAYNEQFF. The genes are TRBV6-2 or TRBV6-3 and TRBJ2-1, with 10 bases fitting TRBD2. The V and J ends lost 1 base and 4 bases, in that order; junction bases with no gene match: 4. The CDR3 spans 16 residues. Germline-derived CDR1 and CDR2 are MNHEY and SVGEGT.

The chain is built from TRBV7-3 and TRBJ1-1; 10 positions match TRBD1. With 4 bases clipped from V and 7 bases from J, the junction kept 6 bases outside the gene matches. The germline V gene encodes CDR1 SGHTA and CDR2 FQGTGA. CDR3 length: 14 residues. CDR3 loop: CASSSRTGGYEAFF. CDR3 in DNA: TGTGCCAGCAGCTCCCGGACAGGGGGTTATGAAGCTTTCTTT.

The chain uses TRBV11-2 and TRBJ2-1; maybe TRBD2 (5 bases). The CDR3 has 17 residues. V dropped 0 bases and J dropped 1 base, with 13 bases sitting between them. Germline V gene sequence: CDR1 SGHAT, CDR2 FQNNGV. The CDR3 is CASSLDLGRASYNEQFF. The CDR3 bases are TGTGCCAGCAGCTTAGATCTTGGGCGGGCATCCTACAATGAGCAGTTCTTC. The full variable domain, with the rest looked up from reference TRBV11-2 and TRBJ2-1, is EAGVAQSPRYKIIEKRQSVAFWCNPISGHATLYWYQQILGQGPKLLIQFQNNGVVDDSQLPKDRFSAERLKGVDSTLKIQPAKLEDSAVYLCASSLDLGRASYNEQFFGPGTRLTVL.

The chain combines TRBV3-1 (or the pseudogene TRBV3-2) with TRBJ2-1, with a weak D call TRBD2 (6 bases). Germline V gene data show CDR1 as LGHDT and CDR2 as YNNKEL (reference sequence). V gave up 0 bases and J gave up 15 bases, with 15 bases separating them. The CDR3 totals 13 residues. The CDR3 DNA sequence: TGTGCCAGCAGCCAAGATCGGGCGGGGATATGGTTCTTC. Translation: CASSQDRAGIWFF.

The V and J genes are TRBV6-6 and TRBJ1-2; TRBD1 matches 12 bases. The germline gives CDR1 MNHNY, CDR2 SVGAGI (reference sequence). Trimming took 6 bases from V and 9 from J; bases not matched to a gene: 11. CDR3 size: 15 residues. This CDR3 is CASSRAGTGGESYTF. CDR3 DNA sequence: TGTGCCAGCAGCCGCGCCGGGACAGGGGGCGAGAGCTACACCTTC.

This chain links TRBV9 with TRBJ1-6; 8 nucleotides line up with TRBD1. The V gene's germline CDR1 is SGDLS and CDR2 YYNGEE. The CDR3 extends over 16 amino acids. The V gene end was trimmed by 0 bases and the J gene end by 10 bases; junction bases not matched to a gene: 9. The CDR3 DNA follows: TGTGCCAGCAGCGTAGGATCCGGGACAGGTAACTCACCCCTCCACTTT. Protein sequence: CASSVGSGTGNSPLHF.

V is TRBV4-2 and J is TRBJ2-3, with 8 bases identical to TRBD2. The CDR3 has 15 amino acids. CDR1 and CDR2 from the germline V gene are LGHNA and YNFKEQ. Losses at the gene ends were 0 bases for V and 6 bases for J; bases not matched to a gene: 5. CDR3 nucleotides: TGTGCCAGCAGCCAAGATCGCGGGGGGAGGGATACGCAGTATTTT. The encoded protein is CASSQDRGGRDTQYF.

CDR3 protein: CAWSVAWNTEAFF. The DNA for the CDR3 is TGTGCCTGGAGTGTAGCCTGGAACACTGAAGCTTTCTTT. The chain uses TRBV30 and TRBJ1-1; D remains ambiguous. Trimming took 0 bases from V and 1 from J, leaving 6 bases between them. Germline V gene lookup returns CDR1 GTSNPN and CDR2 SVGIG (reference sequence). The CDR3 totals 13 residues.

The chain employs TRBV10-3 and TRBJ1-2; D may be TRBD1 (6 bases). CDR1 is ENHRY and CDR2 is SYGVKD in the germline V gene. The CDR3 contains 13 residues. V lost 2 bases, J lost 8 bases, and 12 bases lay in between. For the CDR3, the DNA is TGTGCCATCAGTGAGGACAGGAGCTGGGGCTACACCTTC. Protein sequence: CAISEDRSWGYTF.

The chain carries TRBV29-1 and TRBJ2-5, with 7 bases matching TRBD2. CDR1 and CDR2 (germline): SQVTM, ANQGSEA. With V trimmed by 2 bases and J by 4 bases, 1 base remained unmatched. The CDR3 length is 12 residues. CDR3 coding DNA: TGCAGCGTTGAATGGGGGGGAGAGACCCAGTACTTC. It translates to CSVEWGGETQYF.

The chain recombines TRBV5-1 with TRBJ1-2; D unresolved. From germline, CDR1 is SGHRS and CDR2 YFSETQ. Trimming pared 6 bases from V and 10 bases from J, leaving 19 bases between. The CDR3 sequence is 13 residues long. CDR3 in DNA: TGCGCCAGCAACCTAGACTCGTTGAGTGCCTACACCTTC. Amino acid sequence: CASNLDSLSAYTF.